Below, 26 T cell receptor beta chains from the same sample are listed, as sequenced in a study of CD8+ T cells in alopecia areata (dated by TCRdb to 2016 to 2019). Read against the paper, the sample's time point label means: less than 30 weeks on oral tofacitinib. This specimen's treatment or condition label, interpreted: oral pan-JAK inhibitor, 5-10 mg twice daily. The library was prepared using the immunoSEQ multiplex PCR assay. RNA was extracted from all samples and reverse transcribed into cDNA as template for TCR sequencing. TCRdb re-hosts the immuneACCESS table, in-frame sequences only. Its copies lack some clones; in the studies checked, an unresolved V gene accounts for under half of them, and the cause for the rest is not known. The sample table contains about 100,000 clones; only one count was recorded for 44% of them. In total, the top ten clones hold roughly 18% of the sample. Sequences were derived from CD8+ T cells sorted from blood, sampled at week 24, from a patient treated with tofacitinib. The receptor source for this set is a human donor with alopecia areata.

This clone was counted a single time. This sequence joins TRBV27 and TRBJ2-7, with D perhaps matching TRBD2 (6 bases). The CDR3 is 15 amino acids. Germline V lookup: CDR1 MNHEY, CDR2 SMNVEV (reference sequence). Trimming removed 2 bases from V and 6 bases from J, with 17 bases in between. In DNA, the CDR3 is TGTGCCAGCAGTTTACCAGGGACTGTCCTCCGCGAGCAGTACTTC. It is translated as CASSLPGTVLREQYF.

In this sample, this clone turned up a few times. The chain has TRBV29-1 and TRBJ2-1, with TRBD2 matching 10 bases. Germline trimming cut 2 bases from V and 8 bases from J; bases unmatched to any gene: 6. The CDR3 covers 14 residues. Germline V lookup: CDR1 SQVTM, CDR2 ANQGSEA. CDR3 DNA: TGCAGCGTTGAAAGCGGGAGGGGGTTGGATGAGCAGTTCTTC. This gives the protein CSVESGRGLDEQFF.

The chain links TRBV15 to TRBJ2-1; 9 bases agree with TRBD2. The CDR3 has 16 amino acids. With 4 bases clipped from V and 5 bases from J, the junction kept 9 bases outside the gene matches. Germline CDR1 and CDR2: LNHNV and YYDKDF (reference sequence). The CDR3 here is CATSTLAGEMNNEQFF. The CDR3 DNA reads as TGTGCCACCAGCACCTTAGCGGGAGAAATGAACAATGAGCAGTTCTTC.

This chain uses TRBV30 with TRBJ1-3, with a possible D match to TRBD1 (5 bases). Between the trimmed V and J ends, which lost 2 bases and 2 bases, there was a span of 10 bases. The CDR3 has 14 amino acids. Germline V CDR1 and CDR2: GTSNPN, SVGIG (reference sequence). The CDR3 DNA follows: TGTGCCTGGAGTCCGGGGACTGCTGGAAACACCATATATTTT. Protein sequence: CAWSPGTAGNTIYF.

This clone was observed a handful of times. V gene TRBV7-8 combines with J gene TRBJ2-3, with 7 bases that match TRBD2. The CDR3 contains 17 residues. With V trimmed by 5 bases and J by 0 bases, 11 bases remained unmatched. Germline V lookup: CDR1 SGHVS, CDR2 FQNEAQ. The CDR3 is CASSQKPSGTSTDTQYF. The CDR3 DNA reads TGTGCCAGCAGCCAGAAACCTAGCGGAACTAGCACAGATACGCAGTATTTT. Using reference TRBV7-8 and TRBJ2-3 for the parts outside the CDR3, the full variable domain is GAGVSQSPRYKVAKRGQDVALRCDPISGHVSLFWYQQALGQGPEFLTYFQNEAQLDKSGLPSDRFFAERPEGSVSTLKIQRTQQEDSAVYLCASSQKPSGTSTDTQYFGPGTRLTVL.

The V and J genes are TRBV7-9 and TRBJ2-7; TRBD1 agrees at 9 bases. With 8 bases clipped from V and 5 bases from J, the junction kept 10 bases outside the gene matches. Germline CDR1 is SEHNR and CDR2 is FQNEAQ (reference sequence). The CDR3 sequence is 14 residues long. CDR3 amino acids: CASSLRDRVHEQYF. DNA of the CDR3: TGTGCCAGCTCACTCCGGGACAGGGTCCACGAGCAGTACTTC.

This clone occurred a few times. This sequence joins TRBV7-9 and TRBJ2-1; TRBD2 matches at 9 bases. The V and J ends lost 2 bases and 5 bases, in that order; junction bases with no gene match: 4. The CDR3 runs to 15 residues. Per germline, CDR1 SEHNR and CDR2 FQNEAQ (reference sequence). As DNA, the CDR3 is TGTGCCAGCAGCTTATTACTAGCGGGCAACAATGAGCAGTTCTTC. It translates to CASSLLLAGNNEQFF.

The gene calls are TRBV10-2 and TRBJ1-1; D is possibly TRBD1 (5 bases). Trimming took off 6 bases at V and 1 base at J, with 9 bases between the two ends. Germline assignment: CDR1 WSHSY and CDR2 SAAADI. CDR3 length: 13 amino acids. The CDR3 is CASRGTGNTEAFF. The DNA of the CDR3 is TGCGCCAGCAGGGGTACAGGGAACACTGAAGCTTTCTTT.

V and J are TRBV6-6 and TRBJ1-3; the D gene is possibly TRBD1 (5 bases). CDR1 is MNHNY, CDR2 SVGAGI, per germline (reference sequence). The length of the CDR3 is 15 residues. Trimming removed 0 bases from V and 4 bases from J, with 10 bases in between. This CDR3 is CASSYSAGPGNTIYF. The CDR3 DNA follows: TGTGCCAGCAGTTACTCGGCAGGGCCCGGAAACACCATATATTTT.

DNA of the CDR3: TGTGCCAGCAGCGTAGGGGCGGGAGTTAGTGTGCTCCCAGATACGCAGTATTTT. It yields the protein CASSVGAGVSVLPDTQYF. This chain connects TRBV9 to TRBJ2-3; 7 bases map to TRBD2. CDR3 length equals 18 residues. V lost 0 bases and J lost 4; bases outside the gene matches: 14. CDR1 and CDR2 (germline): SGDLS, YYNGEE. Supplemented by reference TRBV9 and TRBJ2-3, the full variable domain reads DSGVTQTPKHLITATGQRVTLRCSPRSGDLSVYWYQQSLDQGLQFLIQYYNGEERAKGNILERFSAQQFPDLHSELNLSSLELGDSALYFCASSVGAGVSVLPDTQYFGPGTRLTVL.

This chain joins TRBV10-2 and TRBJ2-1; D may be TRBD2 (5 bases). V gave up 3 bases and J gave up 4 bases, with 28 bases separating them. CDR3 length equals 20 residues. The germline V gene encodes CDR1 WSHSY and CDR2 SAAADI. In nucleotides, the CDR3 is TGCGCCAGCAGTGACCCACCCGGGCAGGACTCGCATCTTCGGTACAATGAGCAGTTCTTC. Its protein product is CASSDPPGQDSHLRYNEQFF.

The genes are TRBV9 and TRBJ2-7, with 8 bases fitting TRBD2. After removal of 4 bases from V and 3 bases from J, the junction contained 9 bases not matched to a gene. The CDR3 totals 15 residues. Germline CDR1 SGDLS, CDR2 YYNGEE. CDR3 region: CASSSPGGDDYEQYF. CDR3 nucleotide sequence: TGTGCCAGCAGCTCCCCCGGGGGGGATGACTACGAGCAGTACTTC.

A remark on this clone: Other nucleotide sequences in the sample specify the same CDR3. V usage is TRBV11-2 and J usage is TRBJ2-7; 7 bases agree with TRBD2. Germline loops: CDR1 SGHAT, CDR2 FQNNGV. CDR3 size: 15 residues. After removal of 1 base from V and 1 base from J, the junction contained 4 bases not matched to a gene. CDR3: CASSLAAGPSYEQYF. In DNA form, the CDR3 reads TGTGCCAGCAGCTTAGCAGCGGGGCCTTCCTACGAGCAGTACTTC.

The chain couples TRBV30 to TRBJ2-5, with D uncertain. CDR1 GTSNPN and CDR2 SVGIG come from the germline V gene (reference sequence). V lost 5 bases and J 5 bases, leaving 9 bases between the germline ends. This CDR3 is built from 11 residues. This CDR3 is CAWQGKETQYF. The CDR3 region has the DNA TGTGCCTGGCAAGGGAAGGAGACCCAGTACTTC.

J is TRBJ2-7 and V is TRBV7-9; D unresolved. Germline values: CDR1 SEHNR, CDR2 FQNEAQ (reference sequence). The CDR3 contains 13 residues. V was trimmed by 5 bases and J by 3 bases, leaving 11 bases between them. CDR3 loop: CASSGPGDYEQYF. In DNA form, the CDR3 reads TGTGCCAGCAGCGGACCCGGTGACTACGAGCAGTACTTC.

The chain has TRBV27 and TRBJ2-2; D is ambiguous. The CDR3 spans 12 residues. Trimming took off 7 bases at V and 4 bases at J, with 7 bases between the two ends. CDR1 and CDR2 from the germline V gene are MNHEY and SMNVEV (reference sequence). For the CDR3, the DNA is TGTGCCAGCATTACCCGCACCGGGGAGCTGTTTTTT. As protein: CASITRTGELFF.

The chain links TRBV6-5 to TRBJ2-7; D remains unclear. This CDR3 contains 13 residues. V lost 2 bases to trimming and J lost 6 bases, with 11 bases between them. The V gene's germline CDR1 is MNHEY and CDR2 SVGAGI. CDR3 in DNA: TGTGCCAGCAGTTACCGCACATCCCTCGAGCAGTACTTC. Protein product: CASSYRTSLEQYF.

The chain is built from TRBV27 and TRBJ2-4; D call uncertain. Germline CDR1 MNHEY, CDR2 SMNVEV (reference sequence). V dropped 3 bases and J dropped 9 bases, with 12 bases sitting between them. The CDR3 has 13 residues. CDR3 region: CASSLTSGSIQYF. The CDR3 nucleotides are TGTGCCAGCAGTTTGACGTCGGGTAGCATTCAGTACTTC.

The chain combines TRBV11-2 with TRBJ2-7; D may be TRBD1 (7 bases). The length of the CDR3 is 14 residues. Germline CDR1 reads SGHAT; CDR2 reads FQNNGV. Trimming removed 1 base at V and 3 bases at J, with 10 bases between. CDR3 DNA sequence: TGTGCCAGCAGCTTAGGCGGGACAGTCTACGAGCAGTACTTC. This translates into CASSLGGTVYEQYF. Based on the CDR3 plus reference TRBV11-2 and TRBJ2-7, the full variable domain is EAGVAQSPRYKIIEKRQSVAFWCNPISGHATLYWYQQILGQGPKLLIQFQNNGVVDDSQLPKDRFSAERLKGVDSTLKIQPAKLEDSAVYLCASSLGGTVYEQYFGPGTRLTVT.

With respect to this clone: The identical CDR3 is also encoded by other nucleotide sequences in the sample. This sequence joins TRBV9 and TRBJ2-2; D call uncertain. Germline-derived CDR1 and CDR2 are SGDLS and YYNGEE. The V gene lost 5 bases and the J gene lost 6 bases, with 5 bases spanning the gap. The CDR3 totals 11 residues. CDR3 loop: CASSVAGELFF. CDR3 bases: TGTGCCAGCAGTGTTGCCGGGGAGCTGTTTTTT.

This clone was seen more than once but under ten times. This sequence joins TRBV27 and TRBJ2-1; D unclear. CDR1 and CDR2 from the germline V gene are MNHEY and SMNVEV (reference sequence). The CDR3 sequence is 14 residues long. The V end was cut by 2 bases, the J end by 2 bases, with 7 bases between. CDR3 DNA sequence: TGTGCCAGCAGTTTAGCAGGAACCTACAATGAGCAGTTCTTC. Amino acids: CASSLAGTYNEQFF.

The chain uses TRBV7-9 and TRBJ1-5; 8 nucleotides align to TRBD1. The CDR3 is 15 amino acids. Germline trimming cut 5 bases from V and 2 bases from J; bases unmatched to any gene: 5. Germline CDR1 is SEHNR and CDR2 is FQNEAQ (reference sequence). The CDR3 DNA is TGTGCCAGCAGCCCTGTGGGACAGGGCAATCAGCCCCAGCATTTT. This codes for CASSPVGQGNQPQHF.

V gene TRBV25-1 combines with J gene TRBJ1-3; TRBD1 might be the D (5 bases). Germline lookup yields CDR1 MGHDK and CDR2 SYGVNS. V was cut by 10 bases and J by 3 bases, with 13 bases left in between. This CDR3 has 13 amino acids. This chain's CDR3 is CATLGEFGNTIYF. CDR3 in DNA: TGTGCCACATTGGGGGAATTTGGAAACACCATATATTTT.

The chain couples TRBV7-8 to TRBJ2-7; D call uncertain. The CDR3 consists of 14 residues. Trimming pared 0 bases from V and 2 bases from J, leaving 8 bases between. Germline loops: CDR1 SGHVS, CDR2 FQNEAQ. CDR3 in DNA: TGTGCCAGCAGCTTAGCGTTCAGGCCCTACGAGCAGTACTTC. It codes for CASSLAFRPYEQYF.

V gene TRBV7-9 combines with J gene TRBJ1-5; no reliable D call. V lost 1 base, J lost 4 bases, and 8 bases lay in between. This CDR3 comprises 14 residues. Germline V CDR1 and CDR2: SEHNR, FQNEAQ (reference sequence). The CDR3 region has the DNA TGTGCCAGCAGCTTAGATGGGGTTAATCAGCCCCAGCATTTT. It yields the protein CASSLDGVNQPQHF.

The chain carries TRBV5-1 and TRBJ2-3; D unclear. Per germline, CDR1 SGHRS and CDR2 YFSETQ. V gave up 9 bases and J gave up 3 bases, with 11 bases separating them. The CDR3 loop spans 12 amino acids. The CDR3 reads CATGLETDTQYF. Here the CDR3 DNA reads TGCGCCACCGGTTTGGAAACAGATACGCAGTATTTT.